This TCR beta chain was recovered during a study of blood T cells in healthy people across ages. V was pared by 8 bases and J by 4 bases, with 8 bases of the junction left unmatched. Germline loops: CDR1 MNHNY, CDR2 SVGAGI (reference sequence). There are 14 residues in the CDR3. Using a J-beta primer mix together with a sample-barcoded 5' primer, a second PCR was run for about 7 to 12 cycles. TCRdb redid the calling of the 5' RACE reads with MiXCR, one entry per CDR3 protein. The data contain more than 1.4 million distinct CDR3 sequences, 42% of them singletons. Worth noting for this clonotype: Its matching antigen is unknown.

The study's findings and limits: Higher diversity, along with more naive CD4+ cells, distinguished long-lived donors from aged donors. With naive T cell percentage, TCR beta diversity showed a strong correlation.

The gene calls are TRBV6-6 and TRBJ2-3; 8 nucleotides align to TRBD2. The receptor was derived from a woman between 18 and 29 years old in good health. Sequencing was carried out using blood. Here the CDR3 DNA reads TGTGCCAGCGCACGAGCGGGGGATTCAGATACGCAGTATTTT. Its protein is CASARAGDSDTQYF.